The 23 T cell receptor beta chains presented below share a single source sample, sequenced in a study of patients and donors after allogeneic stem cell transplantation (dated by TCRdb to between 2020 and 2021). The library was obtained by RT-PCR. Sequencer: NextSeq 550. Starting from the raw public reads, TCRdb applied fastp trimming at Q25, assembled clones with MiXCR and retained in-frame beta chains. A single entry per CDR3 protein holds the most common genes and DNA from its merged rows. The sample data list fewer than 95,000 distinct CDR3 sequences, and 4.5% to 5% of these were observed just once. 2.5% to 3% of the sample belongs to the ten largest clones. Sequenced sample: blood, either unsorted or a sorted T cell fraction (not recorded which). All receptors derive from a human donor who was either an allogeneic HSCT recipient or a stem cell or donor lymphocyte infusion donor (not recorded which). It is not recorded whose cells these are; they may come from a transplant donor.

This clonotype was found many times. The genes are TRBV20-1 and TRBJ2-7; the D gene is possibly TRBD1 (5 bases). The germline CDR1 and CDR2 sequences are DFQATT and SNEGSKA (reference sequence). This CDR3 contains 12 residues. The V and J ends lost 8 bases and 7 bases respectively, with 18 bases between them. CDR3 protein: CSWGSRAGEQYF. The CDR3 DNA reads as TGCAGTTGGGGCTCGCGTGCCGGGGAGCAGTACTTC.

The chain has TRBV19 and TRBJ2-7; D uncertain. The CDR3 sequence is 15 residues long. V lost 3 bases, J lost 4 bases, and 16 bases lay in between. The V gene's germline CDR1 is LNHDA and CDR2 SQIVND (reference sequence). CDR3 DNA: TGTGCCAGTAGTATCATGGGTCAGACCACATACGAGCAGTACTTC. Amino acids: CASSIMGQTTYEQYF.

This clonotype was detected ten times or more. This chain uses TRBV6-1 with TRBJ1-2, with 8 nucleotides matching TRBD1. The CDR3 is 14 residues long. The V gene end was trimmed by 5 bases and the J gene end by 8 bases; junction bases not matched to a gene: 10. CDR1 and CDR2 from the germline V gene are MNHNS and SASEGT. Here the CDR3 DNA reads TGTGCCAGCAGTCGTCCGCGACAGGGGATCGGCTACACCTTC. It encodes CASSRPRQGIGYTF.

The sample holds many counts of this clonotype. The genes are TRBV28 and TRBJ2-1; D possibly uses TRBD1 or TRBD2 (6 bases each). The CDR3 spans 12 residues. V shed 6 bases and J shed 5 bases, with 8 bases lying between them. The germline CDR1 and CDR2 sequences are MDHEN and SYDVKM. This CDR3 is CASRGGDNEQFF. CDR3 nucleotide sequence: TGTGCCAGCAGGGGGGGCGACAATGAGCAGTTCTTC.

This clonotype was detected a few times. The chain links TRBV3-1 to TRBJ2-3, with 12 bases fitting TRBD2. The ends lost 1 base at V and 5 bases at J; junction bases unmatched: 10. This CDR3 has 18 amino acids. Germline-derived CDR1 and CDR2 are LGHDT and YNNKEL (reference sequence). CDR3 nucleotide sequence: TGTGCCAGCAGCCAAGTCCTAGCGGGAGGGCCCTCGGGAGATACGCAGTATTTT. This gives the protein CASSQVLAGGPSGDTQYF.

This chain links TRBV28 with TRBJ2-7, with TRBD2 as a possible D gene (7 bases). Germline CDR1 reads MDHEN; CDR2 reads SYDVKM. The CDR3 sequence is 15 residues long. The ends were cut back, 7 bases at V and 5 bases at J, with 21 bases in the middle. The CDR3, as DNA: TGTGCCAGCACTTCGCGCCGGGGGGCGAGGGACGAGCAGTACTTC. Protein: CASTSRRGARDEQYF. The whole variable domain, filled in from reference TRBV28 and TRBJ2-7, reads DVKVTQSSRYLVKRTGEKVFLECVQDMDHENMFWYRQDPGLGLRLIYFSYDVKMKEKGDIPEGYSVSREKKERFSLILESASTNQTSMYLCASTSRRGARDEQYFGPGTRLTVT.

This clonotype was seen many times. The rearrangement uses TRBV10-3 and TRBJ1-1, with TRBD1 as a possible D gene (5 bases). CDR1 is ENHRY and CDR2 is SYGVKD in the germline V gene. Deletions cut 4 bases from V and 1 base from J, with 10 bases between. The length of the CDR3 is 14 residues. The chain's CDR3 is CAISVQGGNTEAFF. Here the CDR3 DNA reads TGTGCCATCAGTGTTCAGGGAGGGAACACTGAAGCTTTCTTT.

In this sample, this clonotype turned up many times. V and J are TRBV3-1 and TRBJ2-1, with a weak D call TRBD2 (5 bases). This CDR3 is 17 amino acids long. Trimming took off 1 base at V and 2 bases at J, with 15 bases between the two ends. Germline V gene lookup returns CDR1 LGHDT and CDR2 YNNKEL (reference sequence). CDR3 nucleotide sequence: TGTGCCAGCAGCCAAGCACAAGGACGGGGAACCTACAATGAGCAGTTCTTC. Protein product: CASSQAQGRGTYNEQFF.

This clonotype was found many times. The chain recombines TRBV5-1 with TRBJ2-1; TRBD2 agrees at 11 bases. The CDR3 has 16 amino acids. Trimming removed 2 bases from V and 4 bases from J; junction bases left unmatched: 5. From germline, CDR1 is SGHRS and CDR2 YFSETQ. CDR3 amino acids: CASSFVGTSGYNEQFF. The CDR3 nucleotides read TGCGCCAGCAGCTTCGTTGGGACTAGCGGATACAATGAGCAGTTCTTC.

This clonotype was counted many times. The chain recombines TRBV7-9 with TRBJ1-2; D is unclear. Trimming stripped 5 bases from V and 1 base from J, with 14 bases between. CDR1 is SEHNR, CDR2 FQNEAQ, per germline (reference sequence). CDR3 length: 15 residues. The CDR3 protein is CASSPTSGVNYGYTF. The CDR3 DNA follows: TGTGCCAGCAGCCCAACAAGTGGCGTTAACTATGGCTACACCTTC.

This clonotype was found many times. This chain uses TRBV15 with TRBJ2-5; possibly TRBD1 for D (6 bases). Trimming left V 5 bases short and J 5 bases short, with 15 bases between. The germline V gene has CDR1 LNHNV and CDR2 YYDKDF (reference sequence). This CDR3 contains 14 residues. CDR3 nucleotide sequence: TGTGCCACCAGCTCGAGAGGGGGTGGGGAGACCCAGTACTTC. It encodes CATSSRGGGETQYF.

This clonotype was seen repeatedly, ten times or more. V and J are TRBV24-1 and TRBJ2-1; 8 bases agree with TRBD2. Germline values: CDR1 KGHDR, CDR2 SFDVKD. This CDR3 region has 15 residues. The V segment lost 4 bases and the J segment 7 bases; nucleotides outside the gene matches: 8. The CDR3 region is CATSDREGFINEQFF. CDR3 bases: TGTGCCACCAGTGACCGGGAGGGCTTTATAAATGAGCAGTTCTTC.

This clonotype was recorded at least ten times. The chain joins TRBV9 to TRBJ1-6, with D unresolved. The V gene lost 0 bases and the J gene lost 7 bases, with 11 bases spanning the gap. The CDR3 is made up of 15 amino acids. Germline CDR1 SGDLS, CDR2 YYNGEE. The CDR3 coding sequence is TGTGCCAGCAGCGTAGGGTCGGGGAAGAATTCACCCCTCCACTTT. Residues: CASSVGSGKNSPLHF.

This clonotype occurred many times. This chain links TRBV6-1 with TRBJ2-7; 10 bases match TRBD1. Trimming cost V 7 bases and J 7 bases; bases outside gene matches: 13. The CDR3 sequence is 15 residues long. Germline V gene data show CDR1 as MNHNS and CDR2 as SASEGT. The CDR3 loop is CASIQPGTGAREQYF. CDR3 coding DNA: TGTGCCAGCATCCAACCCGGGACAGGGGCCAGGGAGCAGTACTTC.

Written as DNA, the CDR3 is TGCAGTGCGAAACGGCGGCCCCACGGGTCACCCCTCCACTTT. As protein: CSAKRRPHGSPLHF. This sequence joins TRBV20-1 and TRBJ1-6; D is ambiguous. Per germline, CDR1 DFQATT and CDR2 SNEGSKA (reference sequence). With 6 bases removed from V and 10 bases from J, the gap between germline ends came to 19 bases. The CDR3 has 14 residues.

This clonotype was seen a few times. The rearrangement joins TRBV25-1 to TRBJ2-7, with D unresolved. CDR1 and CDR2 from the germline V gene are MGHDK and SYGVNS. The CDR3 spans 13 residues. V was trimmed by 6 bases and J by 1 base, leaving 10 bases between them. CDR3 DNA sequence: TGTGCCAGCAGCAACGCAGGTTCCTACGAGCAGTACTTC. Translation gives CASSNAGSYEQYF.

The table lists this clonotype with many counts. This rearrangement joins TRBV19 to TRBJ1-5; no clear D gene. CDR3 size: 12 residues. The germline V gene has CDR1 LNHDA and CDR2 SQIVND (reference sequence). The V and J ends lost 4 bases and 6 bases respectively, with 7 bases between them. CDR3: CASSTGFQPQHF. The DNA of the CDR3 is TGTGCCAGTAGTACCGGGTTTCAGCCCCAGCATTTT. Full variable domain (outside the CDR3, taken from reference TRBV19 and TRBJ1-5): DGGITQSPKYLFRKEGQNVTLSCEQNLNHDAMYWYRQDPGQGLRLIYYSQIVNDFQKGDIAEGYSVSREKKESFPLTVTSAQKNPTAFYLCASSTGFQPQHFGDGTRLSIL.

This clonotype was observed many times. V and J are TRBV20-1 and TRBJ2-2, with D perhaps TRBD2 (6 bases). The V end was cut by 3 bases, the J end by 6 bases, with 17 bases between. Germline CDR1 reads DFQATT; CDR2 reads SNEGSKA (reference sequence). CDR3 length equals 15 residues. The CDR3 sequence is CSASVDLASAGELFF. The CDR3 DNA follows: TGCAGTGCTAGTGTCGATCTAGCGTCGGCCGGGGAGCTGTTTTTT.

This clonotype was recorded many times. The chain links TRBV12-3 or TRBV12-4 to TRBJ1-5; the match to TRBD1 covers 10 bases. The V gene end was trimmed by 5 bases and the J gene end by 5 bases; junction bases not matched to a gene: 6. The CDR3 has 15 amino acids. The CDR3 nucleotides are TGTGCCAGCAGTCGGGGACAGGGGAACTATCAGCCCCAGCATTTT. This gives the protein CASSRGQGNYQPQHF.

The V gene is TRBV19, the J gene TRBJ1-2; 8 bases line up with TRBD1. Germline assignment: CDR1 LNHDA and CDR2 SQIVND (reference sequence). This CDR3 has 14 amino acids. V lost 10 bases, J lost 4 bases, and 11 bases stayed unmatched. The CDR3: CATSQGQGFYGYTF. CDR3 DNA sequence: TGTGCCACCAGCCAAGGACAGGGATTCTATGGCTACACCTTC.

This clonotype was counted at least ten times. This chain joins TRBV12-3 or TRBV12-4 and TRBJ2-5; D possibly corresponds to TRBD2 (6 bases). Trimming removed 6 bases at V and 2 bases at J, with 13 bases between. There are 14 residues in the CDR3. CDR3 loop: CASSSVGGQETQYF. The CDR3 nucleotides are TGTGCCAGCAGCAGTGTGGGGGGACAAGAGACCCAGTACTTC.

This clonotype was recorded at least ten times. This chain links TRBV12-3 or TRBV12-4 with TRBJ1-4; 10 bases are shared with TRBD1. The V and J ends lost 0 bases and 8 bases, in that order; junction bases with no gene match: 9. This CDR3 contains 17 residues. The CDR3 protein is CASSLATGGTVGEKLFF. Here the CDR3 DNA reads TGTGCCAGCAGTTTAGCGACAGGGGGCACGGTAGGAGAAAAACTGTTTTTT.

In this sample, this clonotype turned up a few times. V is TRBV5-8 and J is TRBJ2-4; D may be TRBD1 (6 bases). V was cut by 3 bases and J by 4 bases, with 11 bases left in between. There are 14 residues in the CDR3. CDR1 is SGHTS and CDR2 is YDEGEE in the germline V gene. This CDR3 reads CASSSSRGKNIQYF. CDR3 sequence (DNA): TGTGCCAGCAGCTCCTCGAGGGGGAAAAACATTCAGTACTTC.